This is a list of T cell receptor beta chains from one sample in a study of T-cell memory formation after mild COVID-19. MiXCR, run by TCRdb on the 5' RACE reads, gives a single entry per CDR3 protein. The sample includes 300,000 to 400,000 distinct CDR3 sequences, roughly 13% of them seen just once. Sequenced input: PBMCs or a T cell subset sorted from them (not recorded which). The source is a man between 18 and 29 years old who had mild COVID-19 (a few samples of this study predate the infection). Cell type and time point are not known. Each CDR3 is given with its conserved first and last residue. A D gene is named only where the DNA matches it firmly. The size of a clone is reported for some rows only, either as once, few or many, or as a class for expanded clones.

TRBJ1-1,TRBV7-9,.,.,CASSLRGVSVGEAFF,TGTGCCAGCAGCTTAAGGGGGGTATCGGTTGGCGAAGCTTTCTTT
TRBJ2-5,TRBV4-2,TRBD2,few,CASSQEAGTSETQYF,TGTGCCAGCAGCCAAGAGGCTGGGACTAGCGAGACCCAGTACTTC
TRBJ2-7,TRBV21-1,.,few,CASSKGTGGSYEQYF,TGTGCCAGCAGCAAAGGGACAGGGGGCTCGTACGAGCAGTACTTC
TRBJ1-1,TRBV20-1,.,many,CSARGGNTEAFF,TGCAGTGCTCGAGGGGGTAACACTGAAGCTTTCTTT
TRBJ1-5,TRBV6-6,.,.,CASSLAGPSNQPQHF,TGTGCCAGCAGCCTGGCAGGCCCTAGCAATCAGCCCCAGCATTTT
TRBJ2-3,TRBV6-5,.,.,CASSYSGTPLGDTQYF,TGTGCCAGCAGTTACTCCGGGACCCCACTCGGTGATACGCAGTATTTT
TRBJ1-3,TRBV11-2,TRBD1,few,CASRDWTGPISGNTIYF,TGTGCCAGCAGGGATTGGACAGGGCCAATCTCTGGAAACACCATATATTTT
TRBJ2-3,TRBV4-1,.,.,CASSQEGGPSPDTQYF,TGCGCCAGCAGCCAAGAAGGTGGCCCAAGTCCAGATACGCAGTATTTT
TRBJ1-5,TRBV24-1,TRBD1,.,CATSDTGTGGTQPQHF,TGTGCCACCAGTGACACCGGGACAGGGGGCACCCAGCCCCAGCATTTT
TRBJ2-2,TRBV29-1,.,.,CSVARTADTGELFF,TGCAGCGTAGCTCGGACAGCCGACACCGGGGAGCTGTTTTTT
TRBJ1-2,TRBV29-1,TRBD1,.,CSVVPRTGGGYGYTF,TGCAGCGTTGTCCCTCGGACAGGGGGCGGCTATGGCTACACCTTC
TRBJ2-3,TRBV7-9,.,.,CASSPTTAQADTQYF,TGTGCCAGCAGCCCGACCACCGCCCAGGCGGATACGCAGTATTTT
TRBJ2-1,TRBV2,.,.,CASSEVWGSPNEQFF,TGTGCCAGCAGTGAAGTGTGGGGGTCTCCCAATGAGCAGTTCTTC
TRBJ1-3,TRBV7-2,.,many,CASSLSPSGNTIYF,TGTGCCAGCAGCTTAAGTCCGTCTGGAAACACCATATATTTT
TRBJ1-5,TRBV7-9,.,.,CASSLGARGPYSNQPQHF,TGTGCCAGCAGCTTAGGAGCCAGGGGCCCCTATAGCAATCAGCCCCAGCATTTT
TRBJ2-5,TRBV4-3,.,.,CASSPESGTVYGTQYF,TGCGCCAGCAGCCCCGAGTCTGGGACCGTTTATGGGACCCAGTACTTC
TRBJ2-1,TRBV5-1,TRBD2,few,CASSPPRTSGVYNEQFF,TGCGCCAGCAGCCCACCCCGGACTAGCGGGGTGTACAATGAGCAGTTCTTC
TRBJ1-6,TRBV20-1,.,few,CSASRVRGPNSPLHF,TGCAGTGCTAGTAGGGTCAGAGGACCTAATTCACCCCTCCACTTT
TRBJ1-2,TRBV7-2,.,.,CASSTRDLTNGYTF,TGTGCCAGCAGCACCCGGGACCTTACAAATGGCTACACCTTC